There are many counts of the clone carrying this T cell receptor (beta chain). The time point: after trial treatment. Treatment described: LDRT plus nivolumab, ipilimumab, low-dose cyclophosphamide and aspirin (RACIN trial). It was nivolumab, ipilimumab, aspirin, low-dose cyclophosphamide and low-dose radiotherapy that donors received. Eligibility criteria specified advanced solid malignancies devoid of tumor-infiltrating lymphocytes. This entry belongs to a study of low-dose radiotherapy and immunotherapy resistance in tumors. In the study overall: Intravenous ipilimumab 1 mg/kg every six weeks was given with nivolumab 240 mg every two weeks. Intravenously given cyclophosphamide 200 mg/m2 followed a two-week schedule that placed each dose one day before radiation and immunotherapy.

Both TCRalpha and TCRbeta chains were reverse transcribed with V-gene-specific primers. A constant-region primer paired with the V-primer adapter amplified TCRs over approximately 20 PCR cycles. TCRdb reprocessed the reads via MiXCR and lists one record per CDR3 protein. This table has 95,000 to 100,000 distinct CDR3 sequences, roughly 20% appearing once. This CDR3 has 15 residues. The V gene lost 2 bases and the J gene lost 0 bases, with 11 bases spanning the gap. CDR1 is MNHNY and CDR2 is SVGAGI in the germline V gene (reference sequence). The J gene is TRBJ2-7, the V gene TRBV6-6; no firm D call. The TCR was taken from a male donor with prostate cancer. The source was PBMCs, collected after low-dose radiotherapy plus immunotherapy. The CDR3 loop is CASSYGVGPSYEQYF. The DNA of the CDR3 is TGTGCCAGCAGTTACGGGGTAGGGCCCTCCTACGAGCAGTACTTC.